These T cell receptor beta chains were read from a single sample in a study of blood T cell repertoires in COVID-19. Repertoires were generated with immunoSEQ multiplex PCR, while TCRdb's copy carries only in-frame clones and drops some. The profile shows about 460,000 clones, approximately 91% of them singletons. Specimen: PBMCs or T cells enriched from blood (not recorded which). All receptors come from a woman aged 55-70 years who had recovered from COVID-19. Each CDR3 is given with its conserved first and last residue. The D gene is left open where the match is weak. Clone size is shown for a subset of rows, as once, few, many or a class of expanded clone.

TGTGCCAGTAGTGGGCGGGGGGCAGGCCTCAACACCGGGGAGCTGTTTTTT CASSGRGAGLNTGELFF TRBJ2-2 . TRBV19 TRBD2
TGTGCCAGCAGCCAAATGTCTGGACTAGCGTACGAGCAGTTCTTC CASSQMSGLAYEQFF TRBJ2-1 . TRBV3-1/TRBV3-2 TRBD2
TGTGCCAGCAGTTCCGACAGGGGAGGCGAAAAACTGTTTTTT CASSSDRGGEKLFF TRBJ1-4 . TRBV6-5 TRBD1
TGTGCCACCACCCTGGACAGCTGCAATCCACCCCTCCACTTT CATTLDSCNPPLHF TRBJ1-6 . TRBV24-1 .
TGTGCCAGCAGCTTAGTAGAAAACGAGCAGTACTTC CASSLVENEQYF TRBJ2-7 once TRBV11-2 .
TGTGCCATCAGTGATCGTGAGACGCAGGGGCGAGATACGCAGTATTTT CAISDRETQGRDTQYF TRBJ2-3 . TRBV10-3 .
TGTGCCAGCAGTTCCCCCTCGGTAGCAGCCAAGTATTTT CASSSPSVAAKYF TRBJ2-3 . TRBV28 .
TGCGCCAGCAGTCAGGGAGCCCCCAGGGGGACCGGGGAGCTGTTTTTT CASSQGAPRGTGELFF TRBJ2-2 . TRBV10-1 TRBD1
TGTGCCAGCAGCAGGATGGGGGGGACAGATACGCAGTATTTT CASSRMGGTDTQYF TRBJ2-3 . TRBV3-1/TRBV3-2 TRBD2
TGCGCCAGCAGCTTGGACTTCGGACAGGCTTATGAGCAGTTCTTC CASSLDFGQAYEQFF TRBJ2-1 . TRBV5-1 TRBD1
TGTGCCAGTAGTATTGCAGGAATGCCCGACCGTATTCGCAATCAGCCCCAGCATTTT CASSIAGMPDRIRNQPQHF TRBJ1-5 . TRBV19 .
TGTGCCAGCAGTGAAGAGCGACAGGCGCTTCAGCCCCAGCATTTT CASSEERQALQPQHF TRBJ1-5 . TRBV6-1 .
TGTGCCAGCAGCGACTTTGAGGGTACAACTAATGAAAAACTGTTTTTT CASSDFEGTTNEKLFF TRBJ1-4 . TRBV9 .
TGTGCCAGCAGCTCTCAGGGGGCTTCGACCTATGGCTACACCTTC CASSSQGASTYGYTF TRBJ1-2 . TRBV9 TRBD1
TGTGCCAGTTGTGAGAGGGCGGGCAATCAGCCCCAGCATTTT CASCERAGNQPQHF TRBJ1-5 once TRBV19 .
TGTGCCAGCAGCGCACATCAGGACAATGAGCAGTTCTTC CASSAHQDNEQFF TRBJ2-1 . TRBV9 .
TGTGCCATCAGTGAGACACAGGGGGCGCAAAACATTCAGTACTTC CAISETQGAQNIQYF TRBJ2-4 . TRBV10-3 TRBD1
TGCGCCAGCAGCCAAGATCGGACAGCCGAGCAGTTCTTC CASSQDRTAEQFF TRBJ2-1 . TRBV4-1 .
TGTGCCAGCAGTTTATCGGGCAGGATCATAAGCAATCAGCCCCAGCATTTT CASSLSGRIISNQPQHF TRBJ1-5 once TRBV27 .
TGTGCCAGCAGTGATGGGGGGGCAGATAATGAAAAACTGTTTTTT CASSDGGADNEKLFF TRBJ1-4 . TRBV2 .
TGTGCCAGCAGTGAGAGGGCCTGGGACACTGAAGCTTTCTTT CASSERAWDTEAFF TRBJ1-1 . TRBV2 .
TGCGCCAGCAGCCTACACAGGGGTGGCACCGGGGAGCTGTTTTTT CASSLHRGGTGELFF TRBJ2-2 few TRBV4-1 TRBD1
TGTGCCAGCAGTGAAAATGTAGGGGGCTCTGGGGCCAACGTCCTGACTTTC CASSENVGGSGANVLTF TRBJ2-6 once TRBV2 .
TGTGCCAGCACCCAGGGACAGGGCCATGGCTACACCTTC CASTQGQGHGYTF TRBJ1-2 once TRBV12-3/TRBV12-4 TRBD1
TGTGCCAGCAGCGCCACCGCGGGCTCCTCCTATAATTCACCCCTCCACTTT CASSATAGSSYNSPLHF TRBJ1-6 . TRBV7-2 .
TGTGCCAGCAGCGCGTGGACAGAGAACACTGAAGCTTTCTTT CASSAWTENTEAFF TRBJ1-1 . TRBV11-2 .
TGTGCCAGCAGTTTGGGGGGCTCTGGGGCCAACGTCCTGACTTTC CASSLGGSGANVLTF TRBJ2-6 few TRBV28 .
TGTGCCAGCAGTGACCTCCGGACTAGCGGGGGTTCCTCCTACGAGCAGTACTTC CASSDLRTSGGSSYEQYF TRBJ2-7 . TRBV2 TRBD2
TGTGCCAGTAATCCACAGGGGGCGAGTCAGCCCCAGCATTTT CASNPQGASQPQHF TRBJ1-5 . TRBV19 TRBD1
TGTGCCAGCAGTGACCGGGGGGAGACCCAGTACTTC CASSDRGETQYF TRBJ2-5 . TRBV2 .
TGCGCCAGCAGCCAAGGGACAGGAATCTATGGCTACACCTTC CASSQGTGIYGYTF TRBJ1-2 . TRBV4-1 TRBD1
TGTGCCACCAGCAGAGACGCAGTTACTGGAAACACCATATATTTT CATSRDAVTGNTIYF TRBJ1-3 . TRBV15 .
TGTGCCAGCAGTCGACAGGGGTCCGGAATGGAGACCCAGTACTTC CASSRQGSGMETQYF TRBJ2-5 . TRBV6-5 TRBD1
TGTGCCAGCAGTTCTCCGGGTCTAGACGTGGATGAGCAGTTCTTC CASSSPGLDVDEQFF TRBJ2-1 . TRBV6-2/TRBV6-3 .
TGTGCCAGCAGCCCCCTACAGATTAATGAAAAACTGTTTTTT CASSPLQINEKLFF TRBJ1-4 . TRBV7-9 .